A single sample is the source of the 2 T cell receptor beta chains below, sequenced in a study of cytomegalovirus exposure and HLA in healthy donors. Both 60 Vbeta primers and 13 Jbeta primers went into the PCR. TCRdb keeps only in-frame clones here, not all; method: immunoSEQ multiplex PCR. Among around 280,000 clones listed, 85% to 90% were seen once. Sequencing used PBMCs. These receptors all stem from a woman younger than 30 in good health and CMV-seronegative.

This clone was counted between two and nine times. The chain employs TRBV7-9 and TRBJ1-2, with D uncertain. Trimming pared 2 bases from V and 0 bases from J, leaving 10 bases between. The germline V gene encodes CDR1 SEHNR and CDR2 FQNEAQ (reference sequence). The CDR3 length is 15 residues. CDR3 sequence reads: CASSLREITNYGYTF. The CDR3 DNA follows: TGTGCCAGCAGCTTACGGGAGATCACTAACTATGGCTACACCTTC. Full variable domain (remainder filled in from reference TRBV7-9 and TRBJ1-2): DTGVSQNPRHKITKRGQNVTFRCDPISEHNRLYWYRQTLGQGPEFLTYFQNEAQLEKSRLLSDRFSAERPKGSFSTLEIQRTEQGDSAMYLCASSLREITNYGYTFGSGTRLTVV.

The chain combines TRBV7-7 with TRBJ2-2; 8 bases align to TRBD1. V was pared by 6 bases and J by 4 bases, with 4 bases of the junction left unmatched. This CDR3 contains 14 residues. From germline, CDR1 is SSHAT and CDR2 FNYEAQ (reference sequence). For the CDR3, the DNA is TGTGCCAGCAGACCAGACAGGGGCACCGGGGAGCTGTTTTTT. As protein: CASRPDRGTGELFF.